The clone carrying this T cell receptor (beta chain) showed up many times. TCRdb re-analysed the RT-PCR reads in MiXCR, keeping a single row per CDR3 protein. Of approximately 530,000 distinct CDR3 sequences listed, roughly 13% were seen once; the top ten hold about an eighth. Germline loops: CDR1 DFQATT, CDR2 SNEGSKA (reference sequence). V gave up 3 bases and J gave up 0 bases; unmatched junction bases: 2. The CDR3 is 13 residues long. This entry comes from a study of response to subunit inactivated influenza vaccine. The sequence derives from a man aged 50 to 60 who received an inactivated influenza vaccine. The specimen comprised PBMCs from blood, sampled more than 35 days after vaccination. The genes are TRBV20-1 and TRBJ2-7; 7 bases line up with TRBD2. This CDR3 reads CSARGGSSYEQYF. The CDR3 DNA reads TGCAGTGCTAGGGGCGGGAGCTCCTACGAGCAGTACTTC.